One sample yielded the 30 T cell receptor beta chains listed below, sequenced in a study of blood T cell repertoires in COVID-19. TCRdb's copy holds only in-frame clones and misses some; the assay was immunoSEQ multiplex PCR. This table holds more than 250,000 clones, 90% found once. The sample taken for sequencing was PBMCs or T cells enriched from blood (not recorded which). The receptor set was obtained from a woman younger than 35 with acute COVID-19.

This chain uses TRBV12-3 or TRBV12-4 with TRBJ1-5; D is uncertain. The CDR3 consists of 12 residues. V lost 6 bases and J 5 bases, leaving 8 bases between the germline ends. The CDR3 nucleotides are TGTGCCAGCAGCTGGGAGCATCAGCCCCAGCATTTT. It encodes CASSWEHQPQHF.

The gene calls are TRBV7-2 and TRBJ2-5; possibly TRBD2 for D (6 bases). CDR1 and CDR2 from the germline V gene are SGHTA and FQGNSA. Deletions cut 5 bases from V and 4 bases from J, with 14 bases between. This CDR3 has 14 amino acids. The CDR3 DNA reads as TGTGCCAGCAGCCGGAGCGGGTCTGGAGAGACCCAGTACTTC. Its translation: CASSRSGSGETQYF.

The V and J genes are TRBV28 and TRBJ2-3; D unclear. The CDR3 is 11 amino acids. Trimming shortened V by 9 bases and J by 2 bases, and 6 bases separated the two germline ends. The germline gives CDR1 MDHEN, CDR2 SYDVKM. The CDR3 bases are TGTGCCAGTACTTTCACAGATACGCAGTATTTT. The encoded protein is CASTFTDTQYF.

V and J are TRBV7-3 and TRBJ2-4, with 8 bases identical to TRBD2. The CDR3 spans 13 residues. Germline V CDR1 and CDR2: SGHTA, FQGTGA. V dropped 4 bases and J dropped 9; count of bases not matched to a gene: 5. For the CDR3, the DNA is TGTGCCAGCAGCTACGTAGCGGGAACCATTCAGTACTTC. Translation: CASSYVAGTIQYF.

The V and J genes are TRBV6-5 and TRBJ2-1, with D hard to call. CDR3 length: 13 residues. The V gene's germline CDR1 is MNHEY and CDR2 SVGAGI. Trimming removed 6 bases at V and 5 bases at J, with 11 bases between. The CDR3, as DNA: TGTGCCAGCAGCCCCGACTGGGACAATGAGCAGTTCTTC. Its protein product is CASSPDWDNEQFF.

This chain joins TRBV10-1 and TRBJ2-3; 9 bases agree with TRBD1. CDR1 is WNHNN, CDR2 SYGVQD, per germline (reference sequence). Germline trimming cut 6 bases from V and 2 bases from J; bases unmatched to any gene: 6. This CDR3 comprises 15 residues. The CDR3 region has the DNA TGCGCCAGCAGCCTGGGACAGGGAGTCACAGATACGCAGTATTTT. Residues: CASSLGQGVTDTQYF.

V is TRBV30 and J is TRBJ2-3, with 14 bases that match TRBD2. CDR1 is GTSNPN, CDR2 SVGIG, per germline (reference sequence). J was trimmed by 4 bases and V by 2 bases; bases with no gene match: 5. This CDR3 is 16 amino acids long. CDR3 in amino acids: CAWSTPGLAGADTQYF. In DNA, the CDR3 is TGTGCCTGGAGTACCCCGGGACTAGCGGGAGCAGATACGCAGTATTTT.

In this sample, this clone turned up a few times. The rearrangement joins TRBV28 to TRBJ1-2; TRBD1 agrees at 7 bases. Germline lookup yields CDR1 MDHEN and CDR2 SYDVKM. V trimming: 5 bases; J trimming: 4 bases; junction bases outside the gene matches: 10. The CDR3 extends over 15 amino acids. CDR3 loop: CASSASQTGPYGYTF. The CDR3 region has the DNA TGTGCCAGCAGTGCTTCCCAGACAGGGCCCTATGGCTACACCTTC.

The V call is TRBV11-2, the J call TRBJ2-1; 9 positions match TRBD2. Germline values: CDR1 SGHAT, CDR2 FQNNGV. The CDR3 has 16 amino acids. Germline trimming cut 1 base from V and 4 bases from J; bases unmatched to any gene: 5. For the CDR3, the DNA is TGTGCCAGCAGCTTAGTTAGCGGGAGTTGGTACAATGAGCAGTTCTTC. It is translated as CASSLVSGSWYNEQFF.

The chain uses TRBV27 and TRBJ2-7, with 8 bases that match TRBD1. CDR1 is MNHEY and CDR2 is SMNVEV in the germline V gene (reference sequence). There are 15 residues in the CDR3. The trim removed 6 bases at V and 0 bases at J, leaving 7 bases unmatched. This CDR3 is CASSIRQGSSYEQYF. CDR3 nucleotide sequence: TGTGCCAGCAGCATTCGACAGGGGAGCTCCTACGAGCAGTACTTC.

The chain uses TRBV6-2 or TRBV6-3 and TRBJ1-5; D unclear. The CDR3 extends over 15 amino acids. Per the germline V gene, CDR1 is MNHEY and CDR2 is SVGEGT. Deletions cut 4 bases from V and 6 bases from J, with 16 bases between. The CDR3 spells CASSWLADPFQPQHF. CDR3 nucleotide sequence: TGTGCCAGCAGTTGGTTAGCGGATCCGTTTCAGCCCCAGCATTTT.

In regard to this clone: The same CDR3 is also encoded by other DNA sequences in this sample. The CDR3, as DNA: TGCGCCAGCAGCTTGGGCAGGGGACCCTACGAGCAGTACTTC. It encodes CASSLGRGPYEQYF. V is TRBV5-1 and J is TRBJ2-7, with a weak D call TRBD1 (6 bases). CDR1 and CDR2 from the germline V gene are SGHRS and YFSETQ. Trimming took off 0 bases at V and 2 bases at J, with 9 bases between the two ends. The CDR3 totals 14 residues.

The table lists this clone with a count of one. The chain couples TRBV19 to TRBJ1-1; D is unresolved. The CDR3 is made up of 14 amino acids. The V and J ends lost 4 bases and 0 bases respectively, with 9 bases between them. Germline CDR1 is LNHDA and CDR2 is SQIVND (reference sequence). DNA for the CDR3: TGTGCCAGTAGTAGAAACTCCTTGAACACTGAAGCTTTCTTT. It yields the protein CASSRNSLNTEAFF. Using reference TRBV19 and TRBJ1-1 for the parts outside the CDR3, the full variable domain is DGGITQSPKYLFRKEGQNVTLSCEQNLNHDAMYWYRQDPGQGLRLIYYSQIVNDFQKGDIAEGYSVSREKKESFPLTVTSAQKNPTAFYLCASSRNSLNTEAFFGQGTRLTVV.

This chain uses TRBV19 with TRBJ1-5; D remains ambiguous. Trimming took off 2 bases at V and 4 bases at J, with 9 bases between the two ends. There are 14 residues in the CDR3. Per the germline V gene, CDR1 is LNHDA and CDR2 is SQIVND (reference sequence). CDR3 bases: TGTGCCAGTAGTATACGGGGTCCAAATCAGCCCCAGCATTTT. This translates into CASSIRGPNQPQHF.

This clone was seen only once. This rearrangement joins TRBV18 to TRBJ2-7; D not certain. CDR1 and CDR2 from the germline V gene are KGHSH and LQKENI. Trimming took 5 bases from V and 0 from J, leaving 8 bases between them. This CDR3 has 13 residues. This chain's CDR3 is CASSAATSYEQYF. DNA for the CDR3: TGTGCCAGCTCAGCGGCTACCTCCTACGAGCAGTACTTC.

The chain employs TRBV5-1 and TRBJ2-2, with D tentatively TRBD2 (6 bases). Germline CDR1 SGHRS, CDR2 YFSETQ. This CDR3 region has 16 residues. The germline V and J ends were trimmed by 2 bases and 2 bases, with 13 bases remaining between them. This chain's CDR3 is CASSFPGLRNTGELFF. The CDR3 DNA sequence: TGCGCCAGCAGCTTCCCGGGACTGAGAAACACCGGGGAGCTGTTTTTT.

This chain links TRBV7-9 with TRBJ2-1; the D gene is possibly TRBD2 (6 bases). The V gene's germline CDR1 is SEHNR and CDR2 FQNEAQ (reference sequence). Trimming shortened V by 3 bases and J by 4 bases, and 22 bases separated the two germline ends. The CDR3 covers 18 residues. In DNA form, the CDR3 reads TGTGCCAGCAGCTTCCCTCGGGGGTCGACTTTCACTTACAATGAGCAGTTCTTC. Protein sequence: CASSFPRGSTFTYNEQFF. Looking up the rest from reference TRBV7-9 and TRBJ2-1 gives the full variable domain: DTGVSQNPRHKITKRGQNVTFRCDPISEHNRLYWYRQTLGQGPEFLTYFQNEAQLEKSRLLSDRFSAERPKGSFSTLEIQRTEQGDSAMYLCASSFPRGSTFTYNEQFFGPGTRLTVL.

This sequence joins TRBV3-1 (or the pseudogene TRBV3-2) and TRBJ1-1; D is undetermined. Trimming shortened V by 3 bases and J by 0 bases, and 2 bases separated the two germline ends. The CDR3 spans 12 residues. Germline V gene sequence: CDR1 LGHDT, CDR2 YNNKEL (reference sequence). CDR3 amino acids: CASSHVNTEAFF. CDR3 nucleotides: TGTGCCAGCAGCCACGTGAACACTGAAGCTTTCTTT.

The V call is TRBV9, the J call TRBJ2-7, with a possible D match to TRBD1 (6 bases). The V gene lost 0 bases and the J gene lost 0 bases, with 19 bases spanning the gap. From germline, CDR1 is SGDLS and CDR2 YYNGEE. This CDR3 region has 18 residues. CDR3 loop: CASSVAPQNTGNSYEQYF. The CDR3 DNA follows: TGTGCCAGCAGCGTAGCACCTCAAAACACAGGGAACTCCTACGAGCAGTACTTC.

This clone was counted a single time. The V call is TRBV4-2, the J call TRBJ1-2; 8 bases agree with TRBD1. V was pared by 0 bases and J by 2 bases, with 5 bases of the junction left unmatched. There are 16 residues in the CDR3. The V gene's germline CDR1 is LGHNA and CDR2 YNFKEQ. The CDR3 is CASSQDRTGQNYGYTF. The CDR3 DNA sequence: TGTGCCAGCAGCCAAGACAGGACAGGGCAGAACTATGGCTACACCTTC.

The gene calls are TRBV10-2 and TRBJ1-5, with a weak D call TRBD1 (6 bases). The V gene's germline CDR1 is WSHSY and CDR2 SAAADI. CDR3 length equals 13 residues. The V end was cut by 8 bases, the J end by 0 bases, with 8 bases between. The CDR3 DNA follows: TGCGCCAGCGCAGGGGATAGCAATCAGCCCCAGCATTTT. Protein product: CASAGDSNQPQHF.

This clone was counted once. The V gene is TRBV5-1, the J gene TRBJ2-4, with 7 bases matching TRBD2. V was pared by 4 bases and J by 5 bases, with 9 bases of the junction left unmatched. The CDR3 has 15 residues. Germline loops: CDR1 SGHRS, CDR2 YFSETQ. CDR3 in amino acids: CASSRGSGGENIQYF. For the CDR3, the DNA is TGCGCCAGCAGCAGAGGGTCGGGAGGCGAAAACATTCAGTACTTC. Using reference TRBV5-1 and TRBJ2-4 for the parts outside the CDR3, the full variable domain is KAGVTQTPRYLIKTRGQQVTLSCSPISGHRSVSWYQQTPGQGLQFLFEYFSETQRNKGNFPGRFSGRQFSNSRSEMNVSTLELGDSALYLCASSRGSGGENIQYFGAGTRLSVL.

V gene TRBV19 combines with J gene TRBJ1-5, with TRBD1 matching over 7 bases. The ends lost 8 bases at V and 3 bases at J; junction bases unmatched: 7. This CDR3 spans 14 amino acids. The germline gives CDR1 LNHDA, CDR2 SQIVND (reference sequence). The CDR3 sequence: CASVPGQVNQPQHF. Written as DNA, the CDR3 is TGTGCCAGTGTTCCTGGACAGGTCAATCAGCCCCAGCATTTT. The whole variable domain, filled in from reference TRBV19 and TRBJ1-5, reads DGGITQSPKYLFRKEGQNVTLSCEQNLNHDAMYWYRQDPGQGLRLIYYSQIVNDFQKGDIAEGYSVSREKKESFPLTVTSAQKNPTAFYLCASVPGQVNQPQHFGDGTRLSIL.

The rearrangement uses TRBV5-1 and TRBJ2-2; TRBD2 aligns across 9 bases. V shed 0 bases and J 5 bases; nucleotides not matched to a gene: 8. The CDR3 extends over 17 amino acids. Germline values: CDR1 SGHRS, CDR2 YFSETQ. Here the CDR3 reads CASSLAFPSGTTGELFF. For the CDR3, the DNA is TGCGCCAGCAGCTTGGCCTTCCCTAGCGGGACTACCGGGGAGCTGTTTTTT.

CDR3 bases: TGCGCCAGCAGCCAAACACAGGGGCCCTACGAGCAGTACTTC. Protein: CASSQTQGPYEQYF. The rearrangement uses TRBV4-3 and TRBJ2-7, with TRBD1 matching over 7 bases. Germline V lookup: CDR1 LGHNA, CDR2 YSLEER. The ends lost 2 bases at V and 2 bases at J; junction bases unmatched: 3. The CDR3 contains 14 residues.

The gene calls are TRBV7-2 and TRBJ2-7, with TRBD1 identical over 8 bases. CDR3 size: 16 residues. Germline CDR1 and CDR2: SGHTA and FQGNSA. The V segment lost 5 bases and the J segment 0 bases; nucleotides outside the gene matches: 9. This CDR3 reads CASSTAGTGISYEQYF. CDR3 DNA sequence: TGTGCCAGCAGCACAGCCGGGACAGGTATCTCCTACGAGCAGTACTTC.

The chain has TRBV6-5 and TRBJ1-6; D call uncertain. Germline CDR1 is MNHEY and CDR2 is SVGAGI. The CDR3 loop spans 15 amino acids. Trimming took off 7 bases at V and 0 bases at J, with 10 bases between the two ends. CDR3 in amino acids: CASTPFVSYNSPLHF. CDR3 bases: TGTGCCAGCACCCCGTTCGTCTCCTATAATTCACCCCTCCACTTT.

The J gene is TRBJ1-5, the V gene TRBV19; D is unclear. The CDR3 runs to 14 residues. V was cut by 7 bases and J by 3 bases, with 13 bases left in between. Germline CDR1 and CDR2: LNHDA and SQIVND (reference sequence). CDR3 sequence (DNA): TGTGCCAGTATAGGAGCCGCTACCAATCAGCCCCAGCATTTT. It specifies CASIGAATNQPQHF.

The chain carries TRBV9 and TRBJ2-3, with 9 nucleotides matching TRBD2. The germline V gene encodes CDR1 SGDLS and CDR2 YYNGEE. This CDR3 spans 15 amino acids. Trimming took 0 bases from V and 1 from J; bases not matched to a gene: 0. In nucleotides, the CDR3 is TGTGCCAGCAGCGTAGGGACTAGCGGCACAGATACGCAGTATTTT. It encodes CASSVGTSGTDTQYF.

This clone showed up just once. The CDR3: CASSISGVSYNEQFF. CDR3 nucleotide sequence: TGTGCCAGCAGCATTAGCGGGGTATCCTACAATGAGCAGTTCTTC. The V call is TRBV11-3, the J call TRBJ2-1; 8 bases map to TRBD2. The germline V gene encodes CDR1 SGHNT and CDR2 YENEEA. The CDR3 is 15 residues long. After removal of 5 bases from V and 1 base from J, the junction contained 4 bases not matched to a gene.